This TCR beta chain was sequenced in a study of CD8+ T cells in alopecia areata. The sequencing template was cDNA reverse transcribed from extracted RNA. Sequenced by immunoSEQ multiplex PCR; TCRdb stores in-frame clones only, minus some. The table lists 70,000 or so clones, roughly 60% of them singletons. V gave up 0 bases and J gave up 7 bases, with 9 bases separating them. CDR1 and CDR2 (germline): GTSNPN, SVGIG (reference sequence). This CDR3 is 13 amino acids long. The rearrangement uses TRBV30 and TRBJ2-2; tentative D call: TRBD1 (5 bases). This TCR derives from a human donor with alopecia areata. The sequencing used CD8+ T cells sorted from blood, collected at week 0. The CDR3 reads CAWSVVQGGELFF. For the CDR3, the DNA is TGTGCCTGGAGTGTAGTGCAGGGCGGGGAGCTGTTTTTT. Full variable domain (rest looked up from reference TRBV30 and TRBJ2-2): SQTIHQWPATLVQPVGSPLSLECTVEGTSNPNLYWYRQAAGRGLQLLFYSVGIGQISSEVPQNLSASRPQDRQFILSSKKLLLSDSGFYLCAWSVVQGGELFFGEGSRLTVL.